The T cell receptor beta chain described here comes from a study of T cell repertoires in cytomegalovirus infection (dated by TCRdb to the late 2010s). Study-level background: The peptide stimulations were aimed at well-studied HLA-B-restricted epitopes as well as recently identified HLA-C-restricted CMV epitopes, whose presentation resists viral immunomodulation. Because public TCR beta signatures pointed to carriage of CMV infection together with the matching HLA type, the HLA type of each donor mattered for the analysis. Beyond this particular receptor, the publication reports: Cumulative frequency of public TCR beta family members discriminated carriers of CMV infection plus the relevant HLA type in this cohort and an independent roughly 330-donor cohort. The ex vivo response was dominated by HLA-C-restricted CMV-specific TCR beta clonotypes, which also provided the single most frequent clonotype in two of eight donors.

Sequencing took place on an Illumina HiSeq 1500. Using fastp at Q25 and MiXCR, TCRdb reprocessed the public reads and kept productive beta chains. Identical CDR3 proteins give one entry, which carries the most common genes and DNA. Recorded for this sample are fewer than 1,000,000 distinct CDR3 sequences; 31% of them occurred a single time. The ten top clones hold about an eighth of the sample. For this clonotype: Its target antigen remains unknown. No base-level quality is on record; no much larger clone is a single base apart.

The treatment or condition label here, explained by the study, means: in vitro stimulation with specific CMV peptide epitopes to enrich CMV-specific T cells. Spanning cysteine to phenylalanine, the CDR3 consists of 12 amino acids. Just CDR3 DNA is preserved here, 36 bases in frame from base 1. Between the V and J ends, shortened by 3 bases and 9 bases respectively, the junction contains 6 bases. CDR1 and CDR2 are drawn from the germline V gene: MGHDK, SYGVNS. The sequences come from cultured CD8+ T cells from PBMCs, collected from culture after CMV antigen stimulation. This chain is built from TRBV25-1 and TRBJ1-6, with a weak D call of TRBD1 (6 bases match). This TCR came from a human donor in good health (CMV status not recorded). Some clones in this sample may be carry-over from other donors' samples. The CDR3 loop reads CASSDRGSPLHF. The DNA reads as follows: TGTGCCAGCAGTGACAGGGGTTCACCCCTCCACTTT.